One sample yielded the 30 T cell receptor beta chains listed below, sequenced in a study of shared clonotypes between healthy human individuals. Here immunoSEQ multiplex PCR was the method, and the copy in TCRdb shows in-frame clones only, minus some. Altogether about 690,000 clones are present, around 90% being singletons, with the ten largest covering about 33%. Sequenced: memory CD8+ T cells from PBMCs. As for subset: CD45RO+ cells pooled with CCR7-negative TemRA cells. The receptors shown here come from a man younger than 35 in good health. Some clones in this sample may be carry-over from other donors' samples.

The rearrangement uses TRBV6-6 and TRBJ2-7; D is uncertain. The V and J ends lost 4 bases and 2 bases respectively, with 6 bases between them. There are 12 residues in the CDR3. The germline V gene encodes CDR1 MNHNY and CDR2 SVGAGI (reference sequence). CDR3 amino acids: CASSFTPYEQYF. CDR3 bases: TGTGCCAGCAGTTTTACCCCCTACGAGCAGTACTTC.

The V gene is TRBV11-2, the J gene TRBJ2-1, with D perhaps TRBD1 (6 bases). Trimming took off 4 bases at V and 8 bases at J, with 18 bases between the two ends. Germline V gene lookup returns CDR1 SGHAT and CDR2 FQNNGV. The CDR3 covers 15 residues. This CDR3 is CASSSHLGQIHEQFF. The CDR3 nucleotides read TGTGCCAGCAGCTCCCACCTCGGACAGATTCATGAGCAGTTCTTC.

V gene TRBV18 combines with J gene TRBJ2-2; D is possibly TRBD2 (5 bases). Germline V gives CDR1 KGHSH, CDR2 LQKENI. CDR3 length: 15 residues. V was trimmed by 1 base and J by 0 bases, leaving 6 bases between them. The CDR3 sequence: CASSPRTPNTGELFF. CDR3 DNA: TGTGCCAGCTCACCACGGACTCCGAACACCGGGGAGCTGTTTTTT.

The V and J genes are TRBV11-2 and TRBJ2-6, with D possibly called TRBD1 or TRBD2 (7 bases each). Germline values: CDR1 SGHAT, CDR2 FQNNGV. V was cut by 7 bases and J by 0 bases, with 16 bases left in between. The CDR3 contains 17 residues. CDR3 DNA: TGTGCCAGCAAAGAGGCAGGGGGGGACTCTGGGGCCAACGTCCTGACTTTC. Its protein is CASKEAGGDSGANVLTF.

As DNA, the CDR3 is TGCGCCAGCAGCCAAGGAACAGGGGAGGGAGAGACCCAGTACTTC. As protein: CASSQGTGEGETQYF. The gene calls are TRBV4-1 and TRBJ2-5, with D perhaps assigned TRBD1 or TRBD2 (7 bases each). The CDR3 spans 15 residues. The germline V gene has CDR1 MGHRA and CDR2 YSYEKL. V lost 1 base to trimming and J lost 4 bases, with 13 bases between them.

This rearrangement joins TRBV15 to TRBJ1-5; D not certain. CDR3 length equals 16 residues. CDR1 and CDR2 (germline): LNHNV, YYDKDF (reference sequence). The V and J ends lost 3 bases and 3 bases respectively, with 15 bases between them. The CDR3 spells CATSSLPAPANQPQHF. CDR3 DNA sequence: TGTGCCACCAGCAGTCTGCCAGCCCCGGCCAATCAGCCCCAGCATTTT.

The chain couples TRBV9 to TRBJ1-2, with TRBD1 matching over 7 bases. CDR1 is SGDLS and CDR2 is YYNGEE in the germline V gene. With V trimmed by 5 bases and J by 6 bases, 10 bases remained unmatched. The CDR3 is 14 residues long. CDR3 sequence: CASSAGGSPHGYTF. The CDR3 DNA follows: TGTGCCAGCAGTGCAGGGGGATCGCCCCATGGCTACACCTTC.

This sequence joins TRBV2 and TRBJ1-2, with D possibly matching TRBD1 (6 bases). Per germline, CDR1 SNHLY and CDR2 FYNNEI. The CDR3 has 11 residues. V was pared by 1 base and J by 11 bases, with 8 bases between. The CDR3 region is CASSEGQGYTF. As DNA, the CDR3 is TGTGCCAGCAGTGAAGGGCAGGGGTACACCTTC. The complete variable domain, with remaining parts taken from reference TRBV2 and TRBJ1-2, reads EPEVTQTPSHQVTQMGQEVILRCVPISNHLYFYWYRQILGQKVEFLVSFYNNEISEKSEIFDDQFSVERPDGSNFTLKIRSTKLEDSAMYFCASSEGQGYTFGSGTRLTVV.

V gene TRBV7-9 combines with J gene TRBJ1-1; D is uncertain. CDR3 size: 15 residues. Germline CDR1 is SEHNR and CDR2 is FQNEAQ (reference sequence). Trimming left V 4 bases short and J 0 bases short, with 12 bases between. CDR3 sequence (DNA): TGTGCCAGCAGCTCCCTGGACGAAATGAACACTGAAGCTTTCTTT. Protein: CASSSLDEMNTEAFF.

The V call is TRBV18, the J call TRBJ2-4; D remains unclear. This CDR3 comprises 17 residues. The V and J ends lost 3 bases and 0 bases respectively, with 15 bases between them. Germline lookup yields CDR1 KGHSH and CDR2 LQKENI. The CDR3 coding sequence is TGTGCCAGCTCACCCAACCCGCCCACACTAGCCAAAAACATTCAGTACTTC. As protein: CASSPNPPTLAKNIQYF.

V is TRBV10-2 and J is TRBJ2-7; TRBD2 matches at 10 bases. J gave up 4 bases and V 0 bases, and 6 bases lay outside the gene matches. In germline, CDR1 is WSHSY, CDR2 SAAADI. The CDR3 is 16 amino acids. CDR3 in amino acids: CASSESSGRAGYEQYF. DNA for the CDR3: TGCGCCAGCAGTGAGTCGAGCGGGAGGGCCGGTTACGAGCAGTACTTC.

The rearrangement links TRBV13 to TRBJ1-1, with 8 nucleotides matching TRBD1. The CDR3 spans 16 residues. The germline V gene encodes CDR1 PRHDT and CDR2 FYEKMQ (reference sequence). V dropped 5 bases and J dropped 3; count of bases not matched to a gene: 11. The DNA for the CDR3 is TGTGCCAGCAGCCCAAGACAGGGGCCGCAGGACACTGAAGCTTTCTTT. This codes for CASSPRQGPQDTEAFF.

A word on this clone: The same CDR3 is also encoded by other DNA sequences in this sample. The V gene is TRBV5-1, the J gene TRBJ2-7, with TRBD2 identical over 7 bases. Germline assignment: CDR1 SGHRS and CDR2 YFSETQ. J lost 2 bases, V lost 1 base, and 3 bases had no gene match. CDR3 length equals 14 residues. In DNA, the CDR3 is TGCGCCAGCAGCTTGTACAGCGGGGCCTACGAGCAGTACTTC. Its protein is CASSLYSGAYEQYF.

This sequence joins TRBV9 and TRBJ2-1, with D possibly being TRBD2 (6 bases). This CDR3 has 13 residues. Trimming took 2 bases from V and 8 from J, leaving 11 bases between them. Germline values: CDR1 SGDLS, CDR2 YYNGEE. The CDR3 sequence is CASSVPSVDEQFF. The CDR3 DNA sequence: TGTGCCAGCAGCGTTCCTAGCGTAGATGAGCAGTTCTTC.

The V and J genes are TRBV28 and TRBJ2-1; the D gene is possibly TRBD2 (6 bases). Germline-derived CDR1 and CDR2 are MDHEN and SYDVKM. V was trimmed by 2 bases and J by 7 bases, leaving 9 bases between them. The CDR3 covers 13 residues. This chain's CDR3 is CASSLGRLNEQFF. As DNA, the CDR3 is TGTGCCAGCAGTTTAGGGAGGTTGAATGAGCAGTTCTTC.

The chain employs TRBV2 and TRBJ1-1; D is uncertain. This CDR3 comprises 17 residues. V was clipped by 3 bases and J by 3 bases, with 20 bases between them. CDR1 and CDR2 from the germline V gene are SNHLY and FYNNEI. The CDR3 region has the DNA TGTGCCAGCAGTGATTTGTCACAAAACGTAGGGTACACTGAAGCTTTCTTT. Encoded protein: CASSDLSQNVGYTEAFF.

The chain employs TRBV9 and TRBJ2-7; TRBD2 might be the D (5 bases). This CDR3 has 15 amino acids. Trimming removed 0 bases at V and 1 base at J, with 11 bases between. CDR1 and CDR2 (germline): SGDLS, YYNGEE. The CDR3 here is CASSVDPGRSYEQYF. For the CDR3, the DNA is TGTGCCAGCAGCGTAGACCCGGGAAGGTCCTACGAGCAGTACTTC.

This rearrangement joins TRBV6-5 to TRBJ1-2; no clear D. V gave up 2 bases and J gave up 2 bases, with 9 bases separating them. The CDR3 totals 14 residues. Germline loops: CDR1 MNHEY, CDR2 SVGAGI. Here the CDR3 reads CASSYPGPNYGYTF. In DNA, the CDR3 is TGTGCCAGCAGTTACCCAGGTCCCAACTATGGCTACACCTTC.

Comment on this clone: In the same sample, other DNA sequences code for this CDR3. The chain employs TRBV7-9 and TRBJ2-3; D remains ambiguous. The CDR3 extends over 14 amino acids. V lost 3 bases and J lost 1, with 8 bases in between. Germline assignment: CDR1 SEHNR and CDR2 FQNEAQ (reference sequence). As DNA, the CDR3 is TGTGCCAGCAGCTTGGGCAGAGGCACAGATACGCAGTATTTT. Protein: CASSLGRGTDTQYF.

CDR3 loop: CASSGGMNTEAFF. CDR3 DNA: TGCGCCAGCAGCGGGGGGATGAACACTGAAGCTTTCTTT. The V call is TRBV10-2, the J call TRBJ1-1; D may be TRBD1 (5 bases). V lost 6 bases and J lost 0, with 8 bases in between. The CDR3 extends over 13 amino acids. Germline V gene sequence: CDR1 WSHSY, CDR2 SAAADI.

The chain uses TRBV7-3 and TRBJ2-3; D is uncertain. V was cut by 3 bases and J by 0 bases, with 10 bases left in between. The CDR3 spans 15 residues. Germline V lookup: CDR1 SGHTA, CDR2 FQGTGA. This CDR3 reads CASSFVAASTDTQYF. CDR3 DNA: TGTGCCAGCAGCTTCGTTGCGGCTAGCACAGATACGCAGTATTTT.

The chain employs TRBV27 and TRBJ2-7; the D gene is possibly TRBD2 (6 bases). Trimming took 8 bases from V and 6 from J, leaving 20 bases between them. The CDR3 covers 14 residues. Germline V gene lookup returns CDR1 MNHEY and CDR2 SMNVEV (reference sequence). Here the CDR3 DNA reads TGTGCCAGCGGCCTCGCGGGCGGGACGGTCGAGCAGTACTTC. Residues: CASGLAGGTVEQYF.

The J gene is TRBJ1-1, the V gene TRBV29-1; D is undetermined. The CDR3 is made up of 11 amino acids. V was cut by 4 bases and J by 4 bases, with 7 bases left in between. Germline V lookup: CDR1 SQVTM, CDR2 ANQGSEA. DNA of the CDR3: TGCAGCGTTGTGATTAGCACTGAAGCTTTCTTT. The encoded protein is CSVVISTEAFF.

The chain links TRBV6-1 to TRBJ1-2; unclear D gene. CDR1 is MNHNS, CDR2 SASEGT, per germline. The CDR3 runs to 12 residues. V was pared by 1 base and J by 2 bases, with 2 bases between. The chain's CDR3 is CASSEVNYGYTF. The CDR3 coding sequence is TGTGCCAGCAGTGAAGTAAACTATGGCTACACCTTC.

The genes are TRBV11-2 and TRBJ2-7; D is unresolved. The germline V and J ends were trimmed by 2 bases and 3 bases, with 8 bases remaining between them. The CDR3 is made up of 13 amino acids. Germline V CDR1 and CDR2: SGHAT, FQNNGV. This CDR3 reads CASSLRFVYEQYF. DNA for the CDR3: TGTGCCAGCAGCTTAAGGTTTGTCTACGAGCAGTACTTC.

The chain couples TRBV7-8 to TRBJ2-7; the D gene is possibly TRBD2 (6 bases). CDR1 is SGHVS, CDR2 FQNEAQ, per germline. The CDR3 is made up of 13 amino acids. V shed 5 bases and J shed 7 bases, with 15 bases lying between them. The CDR3 loop reads CASSIGTLREQYF. The CDR3 DNA reads TGTGCCAGCAGCATCGGGACTCTCAGGGAGCAGTACTTC.

The chain carries TRBV5-5 and TRBJ2-7; maybe TRBD1 (7 bases). Germline V CDR1 and CDR2: SGHKS, YYEKEE (reference sequence). This CDR3 is 16 amino acids long. V lost 3 bases to trimming and J lost 2 bases, with 18 bases between them. The CDR3 here is CASSWRGDRGAYEQYF. The CDR3 DNA sequence: TGTGCCAGCAGCTGGCGCGGGGACAGAGGGGCCTACGAGCAGTACTTC. Looking up the rest from reference TRBV5-5 and TRBJ2-7 gives the full variable domain: DAGVTQSPTHLIKTRGQQVTLRCSPISGHKSVSWYQQVLGQGPQFIFQYYEKEERGRGNFPDRFSARQFPNYSSELNVNALLLGDSALYLCASSWRGDRGAYEQYFGPGTRLTVT.

The J gene is TRBJ1-5, the V gene TRBV2; 8 bases are a match to TRBD1. This CDR3 is 15 amino acids long. V lost 8 bases, J lost 6 bases, and 12 bases stayed unmatched. In germline, CDR1 is SNHLY, CDR2 FYNNEI. CDR3 nucleotides: TGTGCCAGCTCCGGGACAGGTGGCGAGGGTCAGCCCCAGCATTTT. Protein product: CASSGTGGEGQPQHF.

V usage is TRBV29-1 and J usage is TRBJ2-1, with TRBD2 identical over 13 bases. Germline trimming cut 7 bases from V and 9 bases from J; bases unmatched to any gene: 15. CDR1 is SQVTM, CDR2 ANQGSEA, per germline. The CDR3 runs 16 residues. The CDR3 spells CSAGPGVWTSGSEQFF. In DNA, the CDR3 is TGCAGCGCTGGACCAGGGGTCTGGACTAGCGGGAGTGAGCAGTTCTTC.

This chain joins TRBV25-1 and TRBJ2-5, with D possibly being TRBD1 (5 bases). The germline V gene encodes CDR1 MGHDK and CDR2 SYGVNS. The V and J ends lost 6 bases and 2 bases respectively, with 10 bases between them. This CDR3 has 13 amino acids. CDR3 nucleotides: TGTGCCAGCAGCGACAGAGCTCAAGAGACCCAGTACTTC. Protein: CASSDRAQETQYF.